The 26 T cell receptor beta chains listed next were all sequenced from one sample in a study of vaccination effects on CD4 cells after COVID-19. Antigen-specific CD4+ T cells were first expanded with viral peptide pools by the ViraFEST assay and only then sequenced. Isolating CD4+ T cells followed approximately 11 days of culture. Two-dose vaccination with either BNT162b2 or mRNA-1273 was given to the participants. The antigens of these receptors remain unknown. Libraries were prepared by immunoSEQ multiplex PCR; TCRdb keeps only in-frame clonotypes and omits some of them. The table lists roughly 27,000 clones, 74% of them singletons, with about a sixth in the top ten. The starting material was CD4+ T cells from PBMCs cultured with HCoV-OC43 spike peptides, obtained after COVID-19 vaccination. Subset of the sample: HCoV-OC43 spike overlapping peptide pool stimulation. The receptors originated from a human donor who received a COVID-19 vaccine.

The rearrangement joins TRBV5-1 to TRBJ2-7; 9 bases are shared with TRBD2. The CDR3 is 18 amino acids. The J segment lost 7 bases and the V segment lost 6 bases, leaving 23 bases of the junction unmatched. Germline assignment: CDR1 SGHRS and CDR2 YFSETQ. Written as DNA, the CDR3 is TGCGCCAGCAACCCTGCTGGAAATAGCGGGAGTATAGCGGATGAGCAGTACTTC. This sequence encodes CASNPAGNSGSIADEQYF.

The chain is built from TRBV27 and TRBJ2-1, with D uncertain. Germline lookup yields CDR1 MNHEY and CDR2 SMNVEV (reference sequence). The V end lost 3 bases, the J end lost 4 bases, and 22 bases lay between the germline ends. The CDR3 loop spans 18 amino acids. CDR3: CASSFAVRDIFLYNEQFF. Here the CDR3 DNA reads TGTGCCAGCAGTTTCGCCGTCAGAGACATTTTTTTATACAATGAGCAGTTCTTC.

In its sample, this clone was seen once. This rearrangement joins TRBV19 to TRBJ1-5; 12 nucleotides agree with TRBD1. Per the germline V gene, CDR1 is LNHDA and CDR2 is SQIVND (reference sequence). J gave up 1 base and V 5 bases, and 6 bases lay outside the gene matches. The CDR3 covers 17 residues. As DNA, the CDR3 is TGTGCCAGTAGTCCGGGACAGGGGGCTAGGAGCAATCAGCCCCAGCATTTT. This codes for CASSPGQGARSNQPQHF.

V is TRBV5-1 and J is TRBJ2-5, with D perhaps given as TRBD1 or TRBD2 (5 bases each). The V gene's germline CDR1 is SGHRS and CDR2 YFSETQ. The V end lost 3 bases, the J end lost 1 base, and 13 bases lay between the germline ends. The CDR3 length is 15 residues. The CDR3 nucleotides are TGCGCCAGCAGCTACTCGGGGCAGCCCCAAGAGACCCAGTACTTC. The encoded protein is CASSYSGQPQETQYF.

The V and J genes are TRBV5-6 and TRBJ2-4; D may be TRBD2 (6 bases). V was cut by 6 bases and J by 8 bases, with 21 bases left in between. Per the germline V gene, CDR1 is SGHDT and CDR2 is YYEEEE. The CDR3 spans 15 residues. The CDR3 loop reads CASKPPGVAEDIQYF. The CDR3 nucleotides read TGTGCCAGCAAACCCCCGGGGGTTGCGGAAGACATTCAGTACTTC.

This clone came up a few times. The rearrangement joins TRBV7-2 to TRBJ2-7, with D unclear. This CDR3 spans 15 amino acids. Between the trimmed V and J ends, which lost 5 bases and 4 bases, there was a span of 18 bases. CDR1 SGHTA and CDR2 FQGNSA come from the germline V gene. The CDR3 loop reads CASSQPPSSTYEQYF. The CDR3 DNA reads as TGTGCCAGCAGCCAACCTCCGAGCAGTACTTACGAGCAGTACTTC.

This chain joins TRBV10-1 and TRBJ1-1; D may be TRBD1 (6 bases). CDR1 is WNHNN and CDR2 is SYGVQD in the germline V gene (reference sequence). The V and J ends lost 5 bases and 3 bases respectively, with 13 bases between them. This CDR3 region has 14 residues. The CDR3 is CASSTGSSDTEAFF. DNA for the CDR3: TGCGCCAGCAGTACAGGGTCGTCGGACACTGAAGCTTTCTTT.

Only a few counts were recorded for this clone. The chain carries TRBV6-1 and TRBJ2-7, with a possible D match to TRBD2 (6 bases). Trimming took off 1 base at V and 5 bases at J, with 15 bases between the two ends. The CDR3 length is 15 residues. Looked up from germline, CDR1 is MNHNS and CDR2 is SASEGT. CDR3: CASSEVPGATDEQYF. The CDR3 DNA reads as TGTGCCAGCAGTGAAGTCCCGGGAGCAACCGACGAGCAGTACTTC.

The rearrangement uses TRBV4-1 and TRBJ2-5; 13 bases fit TRBD2. Germline CDR1 is MGHRA and CDR2 is YSYEKL. The CDR3 runs to 19 residues. V lost 1 base to trimming and J lost 5 bases; unmatched junction nucleotides: 13. This chain's CDR3 is CASSQATSGGANFWETQYF. CDR3 in DNA: TGCGCCAGCAGCCAAGCAACTAGCGGGGGGGCCAATTTTTGGGAGACCCAGTACTTC.

This clone was seen only a few times. This chain connects TRBV5-4 to TRBJ2-7; TRBD1 might be the D (5 bases). V was pared by 0 bases and J by 2 bases, with 9 bases between. This CDR3 is 14 amino acids long. Germline CDR1 reads SGHNT; CDR2 reads YYREEE (reference sequence). The CDR3 spells CASSLEGHTYEQYF. The CDR3 nucleotides are TGTGCCAGCAGCTTGGAAGGACACACCTACGAGCAGTACTTC.

This chain joins TRBV2 and TRBJ2-7; tentative D call: TRBD1 (6 bases). Between the trimmed V and J ends, which lost 7 bases and 0 bases, there was a span of 16 bases. CDR1 SNHLY and CDR2 FYNNEI come from the germline V gene. This CDR3 region has 15 residues. The CDR3 DNA reads as TGTGCCAGCAAGAGCTGGACAGCCAACTCCTACGAGCAGTACTTC. Amino acids: CASKSWTANSYEQYF. The variable domain in full, with the rest retrieved from reference TRBV2 and TRBJ2-7, is EPEVTQTPSHQVTQMGQEVILRCVPISNHLYFYWYRQILGQKVEFLVSFYNNEISEKSEIFDDQFSVERPDGSNFTLKIRSTKLEDSAMYFCASKSWTANSYEQYFGPGTRLTVT.

The rearrangement links TRBV6-5 to TRBJ2-5, with TRBD2 identical over 13 bases. This CDR3 region has 15 residues. Germline lookup yields CDR1 MNHEY and CDR2 SVGAGI. V lost 6 bases to trimming and J lost 1 base; unmatched junction nucleotides: 2. The CDR3 sequence is CASSRLAGGQETQYF. CDR3 nucleotides: TGTGCCAGCAGCCGACTAGCGGGGGGCCAAGAGACCCAGTACTTC.

This clone was seen just once. The chain joins TRBV6-5 to TRBJ1-1; D remains ambiguous. The germline V gene has CDR1 MNHEY and CDR2 SVGAGI. CDR3 size: 13 residues. Trimming left V 8 bases short and J 1 base short, with 11 bases between. CDR3 residues: CASGSGRNTEAFF. Written as DNA, the CDR3 is TGTGCCAGCGGGTCAGGAAGGAACACTGAAGCTTTCTTT.

This clone has just one count. The CDR3 sequence: CASSQPGGEAFF. CDR3 sequence (DNA): TGTGCCAGCAGCCAACCTGGGGGTGAAGCTTTCTTT. The gene calls are TRBV3-1 (or the pseudogene TRBV3-2) and TRBJ1-1, with D perhaps TRBD1 (5 bases). This CDR3 spans 12 amino acids. V dropped 2 bases and J dropped 7 bases, with 8 bases sitting between them. Per germline, CDR1 LGHDT and CDR2 YNNKEL (reference sequence).

The count of this clone is one. This rearrangement joins TRBV6-2 or TRBV6-3 to TRBJ2-7; perhaps TRBD1 as D (5 bases). From germline, CDR1 is MNHEY and CDR2 SVGEGT. This CDR3 has 12 residues. Trimming shortened V by 3 bases and J by 6 bases, and 9 bases separated the two germline ends. CDR3 DNA sequence: TGTGCCAGCAGTTATCAGGGTCGCGAGCAGTACTTC. It codes for CASSYQGREQYF.

The chain uses TRBV18 and TRBJ1-1; no clear D gene. Trimming cost V 3 bases and J 1 base, with 15 bases left between them. CDR1 KGHSH and CDR2 LQKENI come from the germline V gene. This CDR3 is built from 16 residues. The CDR3 DNA reads TGTGCCAGCTCACCCGTACAACTATCTAGGAACACTGAAGCTTTCTTT. Its translation: CASSPVQLSRNTEAFF.

The CDR3 spells CASSILDRVTGELFF. DNA of the CDR3: TGTGCCAGTAGTATCCTAGACAGGGTCACCGGGGAGCTGTTTTTT. The chain is built from TRBV19 and TRBJ2-2, with 7 nucleotides matching TRBD1. CDR3 size: 15 residues. The germline gives CDR1 LNHDA, CDR2 SQIVND (reference sequence). Trimming at V came to 3 bases and at J to 4 bases, leaving 5 bases not matched to a gene. Combining the CDR3 with reference TRBV19 and TRBJ2-2 gives the whole variable domain DGGITQSPKYLFRKEGQNVTLSCEQNLNHDAMYWYRQDPGQGLRLIYYSQIVNDFQKGDIAEGYSVSREKKESFPLTVTSAQKNPTAFYLCASSILDRVTGELFFGEGSRLTVL.

This rearrangement joins TRBV18 to TRBJ2-5; a possible D gene is TRBD1 (7 bases). V lost 0 bases, J lost 4 bases, and 12 bases lay in between. The CDR3 has 15 residues. Germline V gene sequence: CDR1 KGHSH, CDR2 LQKENI. The CDR3 here is CASSPPPGGTETQYF. The CDR3, as DNA: TGTGCCAGCTCACCACCGCCAGGGGGGACAGAGACCCAGTACTTC.

The chain has TRBV5-1 and TRBJ2-1; TRBD2 aligns across 12 bases. Germline values: CDR1 SGHRS, CDR2 YFSETQ. V shed 2 bases and J 4 bases; nucleotides not matched to a gene: 1. CDR3 length: 15 amino acids. In DNA, the CDR3 is TGCGCCAGCAGCTTTACTAGCGGGGGGTACAATGAGCAGTTCTTC. This translates into CASSFTSGGYNEQFF.

V usage is TRBV7-9 and J usage is TRBJ2-7; possibly TRBD2 for D (5 bases). Trimming pared 4 bases from V and 2 bases from J, leaving 6 bases between. Germline V gene sequence: CDR1 SEHNR, CDR2 FQNEAQ (reference sequence). The CDR3 consists of 12 residues. CDR3 loop: CASSSEAYEQYF. CDR3 bases: TGTGCCAGCAGCTCGGAGGCCTACGAGCAGTACTTC.

The genes are TRBV5-1 and TRBJ1-1, with 7 bases matching TRBD1. Germline CDR1 SGHRS, CDR2 YFSETQ. V lost 3 bases to trimming and J lost 3 bases; unmatched junction nucleotides: 8. This CDR3 comprises 15 residues. This CDR3 reads CASSSRQGLYTEAFF. The CDR3 nucleotides are TGCGCCAGCAGCTCAAGACAGGGTTTGTACACTGAAGCTTTCTTT.

The J gene is TRBJ2-7, the V gene TRBV10-1; D gene ambiguous. From germline, CDR1 is WNHNN and CDR2 SYGVQD (reference sequence). This CDR3 region has 11 residues. The V and J ends lost 10 bases and 3 bases respectively, with 10 bases between them. CDR3 residues: CATRAIYEQYF. CDR3 bases: TGCGCCACCCGGGCCATCTACGAGCAGTACTTC.

The chain has TRBV6-5 and TRBJ2-5, with TRBD2 identical over 7 bases. Looked up from germline, CDR1 is MNHEY and CDR2 is SVGAGI. With 0 bases clipped from V and 13 bases from J, the junction kept 5 bases outside the gene matches. The CDR3 runs 12 residues. The CDR3 reads CASSYSAGVPYF. CDR3 nucleotide sequence: TGTGCCAGCAGTTACTCCGCGGGGGTCCCGTACTTC.

This clone was observed a handful of times. The rearrangement uses TRBV30 and TRBJ1-1, with D perhaps matching TRBD1 (5 bases). The V gene's germline CDR1 is GTSNPN and CDR2 SVGIG (reference sequence). This CDR3 spans 13 amino acids. V lost 5 bases, J lost 3 bases, and 13 bases lay in between. The chain's CDR3 is CAWARGGDTEAFF. CDR3 coding DNA: TGTGCCTGGGCCCGGGGGGGAGACACTGAAGCTTTCTTT.

The chain recombines TRBV5-6 with TRBJ2-2; perhaps D is TRBD1 or TRBD2 (5 bases each). V was cut by 2 bases and J by 5 bases, with 13 bases left in between. CDR1 is SGHDT and CDR2 is YYEEEE in the germline V gene. The CDR3 spans 15 residues. The CDR3 protein is CASSFGTRLTGELFF. For the CDR3, the DNA is TGTGCCAGCAGCTTCGGGACCAGGCTAACCGGGGAGCTGTTTTTT. The whole variable domain, filled in from reference TRBV5-6 and TRBJ2-2, reads DAGVTQSPTHLIKTRGQQVTLRCSPKSGHDTVSWYQQALGQGPQFIFQYYEEEERQRGNFPDRFSGHQFPNYSSELNVNALLLGDSALYLCASSFGTRLTGELFFGEGSRLTVL.

The rearrangement joins TRBV6-5 to TRBJ2-7, with D perhaps TRBD2 (6 bases). Germline CDR1 MNHEY, CDR2 SVGAGI. Trimming took 6 bases from V and 5 from J, leaving 14 bases between them. The CDR3 has 13 amino acids. CDR3 residues: CASRPLGGNEQYF. The CDR3 nucleotides read TGTGCCAGCAGACCCCTTGGCGGGAACGAGCAGTACTTC.